The clone carrying this T cell receptor (beta chain) was recorded many times. Antigen unknown. Genomic DNA, serving as template, underwent TCR beta VDJ and CDR3 profiling. TCRdb analysed the reads with MiXCR anew, one entry per CDR3 protein. The data show 190,000 or so distinct CDR3 sequences, approximately 48% seen once. Sequencing involved patients with CD8+CD57+ cell expansion previously shown by flow cytometry. Patients were treatment-naive when blood was sampled. The sample is drawn from a study of CD8+CD57+ T cells in acquired aplastic anemia. Whole-study context: Across the sorted CD4+ and CD8+ cells, DNA amounts averaged roughly 3 ug.

General study points: Patients and controls turned out to have twenty-nine CD8+ CDR3 sequences in common.

Looked up from germline, CDR1 is LGHNA and CDR2 is YSLEER. This CDR3 has 13 amino acids. V was shortened by 5 bases and J by 6 bases, with 12 bases between the two germline ends. The chain joins TRBV4-3 to TRBJ2-3, with D perhaps TRBD1 (6 bases). The source of this sequence is a human donor with aplastic anemia. Sequenced: sorted CD4+, CD8+, or CD8+CD57+ T cells (not recorded which) from PBMCs. This CDR3 is CASSTLQGDTQYF. CDR3 sequence (DNA): TGCGCCAGCAGCACGCTTCAGGGGGATACGCAGTATTTT.